The clone carrying this TCR beta chain was seen repeatedly, ten times or more. Its antigen is not known. This record comes from a study of T cells in Graves' hyperthyroidism and ophthalmopathy. V lost 6 bases and J lost 3, with 12 bases in between. The CDR3 has 13 residues. Each patient was aged 18 to 65 and had newly diagnosed hyperthyroidism of under 2 months' duration. Exclusion followed for patients with uncontrolled infection, other autoimmune disease, pregnancy or lactation. The TCR beta CDR3 regions underwent amplification using RNA transcripts as the source. The study used the HTBI primer set for a first-round RT-PCR of the TCR CDR3. TCRdb ran MiXCR on the multiplex PCR reads and lists one entry per CDR3 protein. Among about 560,000 distinct CDR3 sequences listed, about a sixth were seen once. Study observations and caveats: Model output signaled ophthalmopathy a median about 6.3 months ahead of onset.

This TCR was recovered from a woman aged 18-29 years with Graves' hyperthyroidism. The chain uses TRBV12-3 or TRBV12-4 and TRBJ2-7; D is possibly TRBD1 (5 bases). The sequenced material came from blood. The CDR3 DNA follows: TGTGCCAGCAGCCAGGAGACAGACTACGAGCAGTACTTC. Amino acid sequence: CASSQETDYEQYF.